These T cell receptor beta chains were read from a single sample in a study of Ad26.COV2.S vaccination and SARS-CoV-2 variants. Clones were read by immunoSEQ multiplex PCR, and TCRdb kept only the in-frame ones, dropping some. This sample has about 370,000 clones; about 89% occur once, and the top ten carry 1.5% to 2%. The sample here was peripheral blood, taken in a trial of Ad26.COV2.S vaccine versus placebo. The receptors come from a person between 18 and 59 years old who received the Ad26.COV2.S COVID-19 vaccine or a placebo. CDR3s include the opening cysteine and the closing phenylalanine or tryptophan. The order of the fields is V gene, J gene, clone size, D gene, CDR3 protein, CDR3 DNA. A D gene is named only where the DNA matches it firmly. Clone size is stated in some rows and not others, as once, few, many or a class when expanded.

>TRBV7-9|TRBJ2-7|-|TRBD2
CASSSPVAGIVYEQYF
TGTGCCAGCAGCTCGCCCGTAGCGGGAATAGTCTACGAGCAGTACTTC
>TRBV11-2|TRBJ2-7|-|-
CASRSASYEQYF
TGTGCCAGCAGATCAGCTTCCTACGAGCAGTACTTC
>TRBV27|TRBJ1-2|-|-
CASSPATGGYTF
TGTGCCAGCAGTCCCGCGACTGGAGGCTACACCTTC
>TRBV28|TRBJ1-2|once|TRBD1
CAIKGQGARGYTF
TGTGCCATCAAGGGGCAGGGGGCGCGGGGCTACACCTTC
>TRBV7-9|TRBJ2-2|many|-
CASQADGELFF
TGTGCCAGTCAGGCCGACGGGGAGCTGTTTTTT
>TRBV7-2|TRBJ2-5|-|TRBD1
CASRGQGQETQYF
TGTGCCAGCAGAGGACAGGGGCAAGAGACCCAGTACTTC
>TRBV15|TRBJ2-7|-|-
CATSRGGTLSSYEQYF
TGTGCCACCAGCAGAGGGGGGACACTCAGCTCCTACGAGCAGTACTTC
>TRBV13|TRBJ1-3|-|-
CASSLGTSGNTIYF
TGTGCCAGCAGCTTAGGGACCTCTGGAAACACCATATATTTT
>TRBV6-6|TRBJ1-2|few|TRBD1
CASSPYRGSSTISNYGYTF
TGTGCCAGCAGTCCTTACAGGGGCAGCAGTACCATTTCGAACTATGGCTACACCTTC
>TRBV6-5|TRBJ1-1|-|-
CASRDREVTEAFF
TGTGCCAGCAGGGACCGTGAGGTAACTGAAGCTTTCTTT
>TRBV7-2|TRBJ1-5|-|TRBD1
CASSLGTGQPQHF
TGTGCCAGCAGCTTAGGGACAGGGCAGCCCCAGCATTTT
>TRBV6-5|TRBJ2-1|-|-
CASSPTPDSRREQFF
TGTGCCAGCAGTCCAACCCCGGACTCCCGCAGGGAGCAGTTCTTC
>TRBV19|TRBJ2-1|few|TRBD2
CASSVLRGGGYNEQFF
TGTGCCAGTAGTGTATTACGGGGGGGCGGCTACAATGAGCAGTTCTTC
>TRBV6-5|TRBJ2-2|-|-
CTLRLIGTGELFF
TGTACCCTGCGGCTCATCGGCACCGGGGAGCTGTTTTTT
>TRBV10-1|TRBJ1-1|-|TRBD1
CASSASGQGNTEAFF
TGCGCCAGCAGTGCCTCGGGACAGGGGAACACTGAAGCTTTCTTT
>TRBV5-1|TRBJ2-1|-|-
CASGLQGNNEQFF
TGCGCCAGCGGCCTACAGGGAAACAATGAGCAGTTCTTC
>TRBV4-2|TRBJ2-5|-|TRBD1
CASRFLLGQGRTQYF
TGTGCCAGCAGGTTTCTGCTCGGACAGGGAAGGACCCAGTACTTC
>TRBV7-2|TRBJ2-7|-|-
CASSLTDSYEQYF
TGTGCCAGCAGCTTGACGGACTCCTACGAGCAGTACTTC
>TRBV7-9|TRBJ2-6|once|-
CASSFRDSGANVLTF
TGTGCCAGCAGCTTTCGTGACTCTGGGGCCAACGTCCTGACTTTC
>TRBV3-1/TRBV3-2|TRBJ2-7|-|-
CASSQVAGAYEQYF
TGTGCCAGCAGCCAAGTTGCGGGGGCGTACGAGCAGTACTTC
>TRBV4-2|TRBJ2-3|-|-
CASSQVGGDTTDTQYF
TGTGCCAGCAGCCAAGTAGGGGGGGACACCACAGATACGCAGTATTTT
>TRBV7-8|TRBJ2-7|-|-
CASCPVAIYEQYF
TGTGCCAGCTGCCCGGTTGCGATCTACGAGCAGTACTTC
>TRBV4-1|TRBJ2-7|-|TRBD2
CASSQRESYEQYF
TGCGCCAGCAGCCAGCGGGAGTCCTACGAGCAGTACTTC
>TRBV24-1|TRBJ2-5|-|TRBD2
CATSGTGTSGRAGETQYF
TGTGCCACCAGTGGAACGGGGACTAGCGGGAGGGCCGGGGAGACCCAGTACTTC
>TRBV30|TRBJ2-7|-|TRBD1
CASQGKVGEQYF
TGTGCCTCACAGGGGAAGGTCGGCGAGCAGTACTTC
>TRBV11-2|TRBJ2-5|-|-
CASSARGAREETQYF
TGTGCCAGCAGTGCGAGGGGGGCTAGAGAAGAGACCCAGTACTTC
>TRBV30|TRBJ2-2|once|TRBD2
CAWGGGRDTGELFF
TGTGCCTGGGGCGGCGGGAGGGACACCGGGGAGCTGTTTTTT
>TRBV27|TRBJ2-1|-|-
CASSPYGSDEQFF
TGTGCCAGCAGCCCTTACGGGTCGGATGAGCAGTTCTTC
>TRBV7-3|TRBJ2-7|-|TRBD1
CASSAILTGYYEQYF
TGTGCCAGCAGCGCTATTTTGACAGGGTACTACGAGCAGTACTTC
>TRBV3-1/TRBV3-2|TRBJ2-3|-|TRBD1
CASSRTGTAADTQYF
TGTGCCAGCAGCCGAACCGGGACAGCGGCAGATACGCAGTATTTT
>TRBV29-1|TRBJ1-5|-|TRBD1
CSVGQGLSNQPQHF
TGCAGCGTGGGACAGGGACTTAGCAATCAGCCCCAGCATTTT
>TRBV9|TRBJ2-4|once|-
CASSEAPRFRGIQYF
TGTGCCAGCAGCGAGGCCCCGAGGTTCAGGGGCATTCAGTACTTC
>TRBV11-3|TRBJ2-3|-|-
CASSLDHRDTQYF
TGTGCCAGCAGCTTAGATCATAGAGATACGCAGTATTTT
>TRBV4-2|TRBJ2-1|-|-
CASSQEWGVDNEQFF
TGTGCCAGCAGCCAAGAGTGGGGGGTAGACAATGAGCAGTTCTTC
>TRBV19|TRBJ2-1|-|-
CASTLTAASPNEQFF
TGTGCCAGTACCCTAACAGCGGCGTCCCCCAATGAGCAGTTCTTC
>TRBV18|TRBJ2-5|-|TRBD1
CASKRTGTQETQYF
TGTGCCAGCAAACGGACAGGGACGCAAGAGACCCAGTACTTC
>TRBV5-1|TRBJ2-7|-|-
CASSPRDHLEEQYF
TGCGCCAGCAGCCCCCGGGACCACTTGGAGGAGCAGTACTTC
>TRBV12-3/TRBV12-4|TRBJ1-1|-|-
CASSLTSDTEAFF
TGTGCCAGCAGTTTGACCTCCGACACTGAAGCTTTCTTT
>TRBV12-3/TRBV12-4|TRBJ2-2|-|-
CASTIDYTGELFF
TGTGCCAGCACCATTGACTACACCGGGGAGCTGTTTTTT
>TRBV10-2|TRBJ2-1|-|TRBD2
CASSGAGGQFF
TGCGCCAGCAGTGGGGCGGGAGGGCAGTTCTTC
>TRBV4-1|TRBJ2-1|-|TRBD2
CASSQDPGRALNEQFF
TGCGCCAGCAGCCAAGATCCCGGGAGGGCCTTAAATGAGCAGTTCTTC
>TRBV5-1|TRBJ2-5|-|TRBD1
CASRTSGTVKETQYF
TGCGCCAGCCGAACTTCCGGGACAGTCAAAGAGACCCAGTACTTC
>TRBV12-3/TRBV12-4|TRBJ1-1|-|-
CASSGERNTEAFF
TGTGCCAGCAGTGGGGAGAGGAACACTGAAGCTTTCTTT
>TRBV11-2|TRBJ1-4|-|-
CASSLDTGILFF
TGTGCCAGCAGCTTAGACACAGGGATACTGTTTTTT